This record covers a single TCR beta chain. Assay: immunoSEQ multiplex PCR; the TCRdb copy retains only in-frame clones and omits some. The data contain under 140,000 clones, approximately 65% of them singletons. Germline lookup yields CDR1 SGHTA and CDR2 FQGNSA. Trimming removed 6 bases from V and 2 bases from J; junction bases left unmatched: 11. This CDR3 is 16 amino acids long. These data are taken from a study of blood T cell repertoires in COVID-19. This receptor was obtained from a woman aged 60-70 years with acute or convalescent COVID-19. Source material: peripheral blood. The V call is TRBV7-2, the J call TRBJ2-3; TRBD1 agrees at 7 bases. The CDR3 region has the DNA TGTGCCAGCAGGACAGGGACATACCTATCCACAGATACGCAGTATTTT. It codes for CASRTGTYLSTDTQYF.